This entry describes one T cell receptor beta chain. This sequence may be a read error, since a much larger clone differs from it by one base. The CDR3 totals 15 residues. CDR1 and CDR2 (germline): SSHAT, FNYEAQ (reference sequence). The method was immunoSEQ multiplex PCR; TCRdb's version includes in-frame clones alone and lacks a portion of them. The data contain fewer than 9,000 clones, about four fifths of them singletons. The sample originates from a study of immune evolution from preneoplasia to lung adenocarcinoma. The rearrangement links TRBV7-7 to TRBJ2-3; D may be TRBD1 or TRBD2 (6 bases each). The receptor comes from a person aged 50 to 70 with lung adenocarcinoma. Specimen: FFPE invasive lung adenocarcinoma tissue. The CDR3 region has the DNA TGTACTAGCAGCTTAGGAGTTAGAGGGGGAGATACGCAGTATTTT. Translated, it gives CTSSLGVRGGDTQYF.